This T cell receptor beta chain was found in a study of T cells in Graves' hyperthyroidism and ophthalmopathy. On the study more broadly: The authors collected peripheral blood at initial diagnosis, before any treatment. Study-wide results and caveats: The model foresaw ophthalmopathy a median about 6.5 months prior to onset. Separating ophthalmopathy from stable hyperthyroidism was achieved by a 13 V-J model.

The V end was cut by 6 bases, the J end by 0 bases, with 18 bases between. This CDR3 comprises 17 residues. Researchers took RNA transcripts and amplified the TCR beta CDR3 regions from them. In the first-round RT-PCR of the TCR CDR3, the HTBI primer set was used. Each CDR3 protein is one row after TCRdb ran MiXCR on the multiplex PCR reads. The sample includes around 400,000 distinct CDR3 sequences, around a sixth of them seen just once. In its sample, this clonotype was seen a few times. Its antigen is not identified. This chain uses TRBV12-3 or TRBV12-4 with TRBJ1-5, with no clear D. This receptor was identified in a woman aged 18-29 years with Graves' hyperthyroidism that later progressed to Graves' ophthalmopathy. Sequencing was carried out using blood. CDR3 nucleotides: TGTGCCAGCAGCCCCGGTGTGGGCACTACTAGCAATCAGCCCCAGCATTTT. Amino acids: CASSPGVGTTSNQPQHF.